This TCR beta chain was recorded in a study of blood T cells in healthy people across ages. CDR1 and CDR2 (germline): SGHTA, FQGNSA. The V and J ends lost 1 base and 4 bases respectively, with 13 bases between them. CDR3 length: 15 residues. A second PCR of roughly 6 to 12 cycles used a sample-barcoded 5' primer and a J-beta primer mix. MiXCR, applied by TCRdb to the 5' RACE reads, yields one record per CDR3 protein. The table shows 800,000 to 950,000 distinct CDR3 sequences, with 25% to 30% occurring only once. This clonotype was picked up many times. The sample was also linked to a second study, of T cells of mothers and their children.

The rearrangement uses TRBV7-2 and TRBJ2-5, with D maybe TRBD2 (5 bases). The TCR sequence derives from a woman in her 40s in good health. The sample was blood. The CDR3 here is CASSLVRGMGETQYF. The CDR3 nucleotides are TGTGCCAGCAGCTTAGTACGGGGTATGGGAGAGACCCAGTACTTC.